Listed below are T cell receptor beta chains from one sample, sequenced in a study of T cell changes during pregnancy in multiple sclerosis. Sequenced by immunoSEQ multiplex PCR; TCRdb stores in-frame clones only, minus some. The sample lists about 39,000 clones; about 91% were seen once. This material consisted of CD4+ T cells from peripheral blood mononuclear cells, taken after pregnancy. Every receptor here comes from a female donor in good health, enrolled as a control in a pregnancy study. Both conserved end residues are part of each CDR3. Fields, in order: V gene, clone size, J gene, D gene, CDR3 protein, CDR3 DNA. A D gene is named only where the DNA matches it firmly. Where a row states a size, it is once, few, many or the class of an expanded clone; other rows omit it.

>TRBV29-1|-|TRBJ2-7|TRBD1
CSAATGGPSVNEQYF
TGCAGCGCAGCCACAGGGGGCCCAAGTGTCAACGAGCAGTACTTC
>TRBV6-1|-|TRBJ2-3|TRBD1
CASREGQGTPDTQYF
TGTGCCAGCAGAGAGGGACAGGGGACGCCAGATACGCAGTATTTT
>TRBV28|-|TRBJ2-5|-
CASSLSGVETQYF
TGTGCCAGCAGTTTATCGGGAGTGGAGACCCAGTACTTC
>TRBV5-1|-|TRBJ2-1|TRBD2
CASSLPAGGLDEQFF
TGCGCCAGCAGCTTGCCGGCGGGGGGGCTCGATGAGCAGTTCTTC
>TRBV2|-|TRBJ2-5|TRBD1
CASATGVGETQYF
TGTGCCAGCGCCACAGGGGTTGGAGAGACCCAGTACTTC
>TRBV2|-|TRBJ1-1|-
CASAYMGTRNTEAFF
TGTGCCAGCGCTTATATGGGGACAAGGAACACTGAAGCTTTCTTT
>TRBV6-1|-|TRBJ1-1|-
CASREMTATIEAFF
TGTGCCAGCAGAGAAATGACAGCTACCATTGAAGCTTTCTTT
>TRBV6-1|-|TRBJ2-3|-
CASSERVGTDTQYF
TGTGCCAGCAGTGAACGGGTTGGCACAGATACGCAGTATTTT
>TRBV28|-|TRBJ1-2|-
CASKSLYPNYGYTF
TGTGCCAGCAAAAGCCTCTACCCTAACTATGGCTACACCTTC
>TRBV2|-|TRBJ2-2|TRBD1
CASSESDRGTGELFF
TGTGCCAGCAGTGAATCCGACAGGGGGACCGGGGAGCTGTTTTTT
>TRBV15|-|TRBJ2-7|TRBD1
CATSPRAGTGSYEQYF
TGTGCCACCAGCCCAAGAGCCGGGACAGGAAGCTACGAGCAGTACTTC
>TRBV5-1|-|TRBJ1-3|-
CASSLASGSGNTIYF
TGCGCCAGCAGCTTGGCCTCCGGGTCTGGAAACACCATATATTTT
>TRBV7-2|once|TRBJ2-4|-
CASSLVDIQYF
TGTGCCAGCAGCTTAGTAGACATTCAGTACTTC
>TRBV30|once|TRBJ1-6|TRBD1
CAWSQTGVDSPLHF
TGTGCCTGGAGCCAGACAGGGGTTGATTCACCCCTCCACTTT
>TRBV4-1|-|TRBJ1-4|-
CASSGGYSLGDEKLFF
TGCGCCAGCAGCGGAGGGTACAGCCTAGGAGATGAAAAACTGTTTTTT
>TRBV25-1|-|TRBJ2-1|TRBD2
CASSGGLAGVDEQFF
TGTGCCAGCAGTGGCGGGCTAGCGGGGGTGGATGAGCAGTTCTTC
>TRBV27|-|TRBJ2-7|TRBD2
CASSPHSTSGAYEQYF
TGTGCCAGCAGTCCCCACTCCACTAGCGGGGCCTACGAGCAGTACTTC
>TRBV7-8|-|TRBJ2-7|-
CASSADPRGHVSYEQYF
TGTGCCAGCAGCGCAGACCCCAGGGGACACGTCTCCTACGAGCAGTACTTC
>TRBV5-1|-|TRBJ1-2|TRBD1
CASSLGDRGQWGYTF
TGCGCCAGCAGCTTGGGGGACAGGGGACAGTGGGGCTACACCTTC
>TRBV5-1|once|TRBJ2-7|-
CASSSLERVHEQYF
TGCGCCAGCAGCTCCCTAGAGAGGGTTCACGAGCAGTACTTC
>TRBV5-1|-|TRBJ2-1|-
CASSLVGEAYNEQFF
TGCGCCAGCAGCTTGGTAGGGGAGGCCTACAATGAGCAGTTCTTC
>TRBV11-2|-|TRBJ2-1|TRBD1
CASRRWGQGNNEQFF
TGTGCCAGCAGACGATGGGGACAGGGAAACAATGAGCAGTTCTTC
>TRBV5-1|-|TRBJ1-2|-
CASSLEQYGYTF
TGCGCCAGCAGCTTGGAACAGTATGGCTACACCTTC
>TRBV18|-|TRBJ1-6|TRBD1
CASSPPTGGNSPLHF
TGTGCCAGCTCACCCCCGACAGGGGGTAATTCACCCCTCCACTTT
>TRBV18|-|TRBJ2-1|-
CASSPTRLSYNEQFF
TGTGCCAGCTCACCGACTCGACTCTCCTACAATGAGCAGTTCTTC
>TRBV5-4|once|TRBJ1-2|-
CASSLRTDFVGGYTF
TGTGCCAGCAGCCTCCGGACAGATTTCGTAGGTGGCTACACCTTC
>TRBV11-2|-|TRBJ2-5|TRBD1
CASSFDTGAETQYF
TGTGCCAGCAGCTTTGATACAGGGGCAGAGACCCAGTACTTC
>TRBV2|-|TRBJ1-1|-
CASSAQHPTFTEAFF
TGTGCCAGCAGCGCCCAACACCCCACGTTTACTGAAGCTTTCTTT
>TRBV30|-|TRBJ2-5|TRBD2
CAWSVLAGGQETQYF
TGTGCCTGGAGTGTACTAGCGGGAGGACAAGAGACCCAGTACTTC
>TRBV19|-|TRBJ1-1|TRBD1
CASSRRTGGLNTEAFF
TGTGCCAGTAGTAGGCGGACAGGGGGGTTGAACACTGAAGCTTTCTTT
>TRBV30|few|TRBJ1-1|-
CAWSVRGYGTEAFF
TGTGCCTGGAGTGTAAGGGGGTACGGCACTGAAGCTTTCTTT
>TRBV5-1|-|TRBJ2-2|TRBD2
CASSLAGSNTGELFF
TGCGCCAGCAGCTTAGCGGGAAGTAACACCGGGGAGCTGTTTTTT
>TRBV4-2|-|TRBJ2-1|TRBD1
CASSQVRDSKYNEQFF
TGTGCCAGCAGCCAAGTTCGGGACAGCAAATACAATGAGCAGTTCTTC
>TRBV6-6|-|TRBJ2-5|-
CAGALADQETQYF
TGTGCCGGGGCCTTGGCAGACCAAGAGACCCAGTACTTC
>TRBV11-2|-|TRBJ1-5|-
CASSEGGHQPQHF
TGTGCCAGCAGCGAGGGCGGACATCAGCCCCAGCATTTT